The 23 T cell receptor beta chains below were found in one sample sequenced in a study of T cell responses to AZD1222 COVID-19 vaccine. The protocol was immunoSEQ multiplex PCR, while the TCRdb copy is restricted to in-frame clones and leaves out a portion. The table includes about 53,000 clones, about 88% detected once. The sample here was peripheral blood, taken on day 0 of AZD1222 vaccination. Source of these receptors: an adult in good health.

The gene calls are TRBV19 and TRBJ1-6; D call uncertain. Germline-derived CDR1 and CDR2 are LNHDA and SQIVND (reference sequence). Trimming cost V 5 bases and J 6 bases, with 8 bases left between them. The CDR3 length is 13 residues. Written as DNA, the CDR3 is TGTGCCAGTAGTTCCCACCCTAATTCACCCCTCCACTTT. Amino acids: CASSSHPNSPLHF.

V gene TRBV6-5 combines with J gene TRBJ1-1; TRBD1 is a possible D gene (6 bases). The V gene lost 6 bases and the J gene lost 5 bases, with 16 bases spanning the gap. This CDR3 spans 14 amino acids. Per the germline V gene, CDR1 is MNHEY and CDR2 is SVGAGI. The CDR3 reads CASSHRARETEAFF. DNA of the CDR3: TGTGCCAGCAGCCACAGGGCGAGGGAGACTGAAGCTTTCTTT.

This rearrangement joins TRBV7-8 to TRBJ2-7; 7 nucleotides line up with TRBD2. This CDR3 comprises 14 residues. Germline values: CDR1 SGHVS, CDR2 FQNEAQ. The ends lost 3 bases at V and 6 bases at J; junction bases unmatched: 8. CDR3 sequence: CASSFRRPSGEQYF. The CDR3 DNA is TGTGCCAGCAGCTTCCGACGCCCTAGCGGCGAGCAGTACTTC.

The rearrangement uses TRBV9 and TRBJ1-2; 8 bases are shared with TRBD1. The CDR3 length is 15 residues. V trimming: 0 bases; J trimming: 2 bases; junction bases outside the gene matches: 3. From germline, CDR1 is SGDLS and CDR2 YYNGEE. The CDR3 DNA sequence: TGTGCCAGCAGCGTAGCGCAGGGGGCCAACTATGGCTACACCTTC. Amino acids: CASSVAQGANYGYTF.

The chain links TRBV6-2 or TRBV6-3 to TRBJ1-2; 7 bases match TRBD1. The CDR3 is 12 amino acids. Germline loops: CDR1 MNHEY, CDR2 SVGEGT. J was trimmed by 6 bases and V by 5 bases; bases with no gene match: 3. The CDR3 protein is CASSHGQDGYTF. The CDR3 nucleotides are TGTGCCAGCAGTCACGGACAGGATGGCTACACCTTC.

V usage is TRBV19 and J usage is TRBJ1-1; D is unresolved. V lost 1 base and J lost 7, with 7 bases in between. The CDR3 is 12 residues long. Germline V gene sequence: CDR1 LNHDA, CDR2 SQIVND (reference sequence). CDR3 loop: CASSIVGVEAFF. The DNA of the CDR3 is TGTGCCAGTAGTATAGTTGGAGTTGAAGCTTTCTTT.

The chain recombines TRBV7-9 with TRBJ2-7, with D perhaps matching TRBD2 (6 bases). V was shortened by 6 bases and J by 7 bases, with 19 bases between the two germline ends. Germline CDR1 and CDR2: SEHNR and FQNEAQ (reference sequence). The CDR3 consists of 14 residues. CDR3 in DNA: TGTGCCAGCAGGGAGGGCCTGGGAGTTGGGGAGCAGTACTTC. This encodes CASREGLGVGEQYF.

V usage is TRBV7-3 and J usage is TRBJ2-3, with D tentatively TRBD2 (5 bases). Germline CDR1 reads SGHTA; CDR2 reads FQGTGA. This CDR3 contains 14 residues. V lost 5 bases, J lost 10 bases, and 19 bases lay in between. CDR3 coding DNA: TGTGCCAGCAGCCTCTCCCCGGGGTCTAGTGCGCAGTATTTT. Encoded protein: CASSLSPGSSAQYF.

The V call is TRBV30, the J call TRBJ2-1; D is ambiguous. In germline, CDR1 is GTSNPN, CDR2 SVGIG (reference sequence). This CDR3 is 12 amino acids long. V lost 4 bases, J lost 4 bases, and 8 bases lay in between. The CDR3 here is CAWTPSYNEQFF. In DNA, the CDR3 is TGTGCCTGGACCCCTAGTTACAATGAGCAGTTCTTC.

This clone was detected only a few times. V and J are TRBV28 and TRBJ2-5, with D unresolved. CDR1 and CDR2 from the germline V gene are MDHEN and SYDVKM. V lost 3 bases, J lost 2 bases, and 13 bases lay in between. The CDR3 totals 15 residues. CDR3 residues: CASSFRTAGQETQYF. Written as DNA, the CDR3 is TGTGCCAGCAGTTTTAGAACTGCAGGACAAGAGACCCAGTACTTC.

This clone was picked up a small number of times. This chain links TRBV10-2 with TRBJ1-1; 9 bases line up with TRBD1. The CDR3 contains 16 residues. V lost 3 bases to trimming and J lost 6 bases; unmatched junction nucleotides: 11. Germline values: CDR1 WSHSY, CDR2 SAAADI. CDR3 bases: TGCGCCAGCAGTGAAGCCGGGACAGGGATAGGGGCTGAAGCTTTCTTT. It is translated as CASSEAGTGIGAEAFF.

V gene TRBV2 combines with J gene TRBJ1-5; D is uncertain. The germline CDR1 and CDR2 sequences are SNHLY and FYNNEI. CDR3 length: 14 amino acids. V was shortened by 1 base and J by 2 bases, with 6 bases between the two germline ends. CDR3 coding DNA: TGTGCCAGCAGTGAAGTAGGTCGCAATCAGCCCCAGCATTTT. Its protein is CASSEVGRNQPQHF.

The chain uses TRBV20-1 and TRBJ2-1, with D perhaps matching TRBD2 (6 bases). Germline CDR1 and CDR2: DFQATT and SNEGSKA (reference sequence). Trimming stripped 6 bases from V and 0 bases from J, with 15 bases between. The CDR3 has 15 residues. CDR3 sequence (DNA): TGCAGTGCCAGTAGCCTAGCGAACTCCTACAATGAGCAGTTCTTC. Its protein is CSASSLANSYNEQFF.

In DNA, the CDR3 is TGCGCCACCGGACAGGGATTCGGCAATGAGCAGTTCTTC. It translates to CATGQGFGNEQFF. The genes are TRBV5-1 and TRBJ2-1, with TRBD1 matching 8 bases. Germline values: CDR1 SGHRS, CDR2 YFSETQ. The CDR3 has 13 residues. The V gene end was trimmed by 9 bases and the J gene end by 6 bases; junction bases not matched to a gene: 8.

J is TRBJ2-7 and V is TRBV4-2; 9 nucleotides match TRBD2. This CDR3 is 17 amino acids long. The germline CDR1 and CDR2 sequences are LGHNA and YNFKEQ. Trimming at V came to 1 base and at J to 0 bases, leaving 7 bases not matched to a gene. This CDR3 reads CASSQAQREAVSYEQYF. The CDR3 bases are TGTGCCAGCAGCCAAGCCCAGCGGGAGGCCGTCTCCTACGAGCAGTACTTC.

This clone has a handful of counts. CDR3 nucleotides: TGTGCCAGCACCAAGATGAAGCGGGAGGGACCCCCCGGGGAGCTGTTTTTT. It is translated as CASTKMKREGPPGELFF. This chain joins TRBV21-1 and TRBJ2-2; the table's D call, TRBD2, was not checked against the DNA. TRBV21-1 is deemed a pseudogene. The CDR3 loop spans 17 amino acids.

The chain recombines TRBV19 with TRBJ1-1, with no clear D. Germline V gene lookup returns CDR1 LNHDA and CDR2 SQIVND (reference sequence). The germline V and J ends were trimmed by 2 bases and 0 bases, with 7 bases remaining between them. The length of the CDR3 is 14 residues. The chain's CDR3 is CASSILSLNTEAFF. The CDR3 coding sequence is TGTGCCAGTAGTATACTGAGCCTGAACACTGAAGCTTTCTTT.

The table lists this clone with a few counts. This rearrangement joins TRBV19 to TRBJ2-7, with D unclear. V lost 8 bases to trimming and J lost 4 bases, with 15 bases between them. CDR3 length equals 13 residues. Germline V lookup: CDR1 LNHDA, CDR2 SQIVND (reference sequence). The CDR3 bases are TGTGCCAGTGCACCCAGCTTCGGATACGAGCAGTACTTC. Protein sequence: CASAPSFGYEQYF.

The CDR3 sequence is CASSYSAGGAYNEQFF. The CDR3 nucleotides read TGTGCCAGCAGTTACTCTGCGGGAGGAGCGTATAATGAGCAGTTCTTC. The chain recombines TRBV6-2 or TRBV6-3 with TRBJ2-1, with 8 bases fitting TRBD2. Trimming at V came to 0 bases and at J to 7 bases, leaving 8 bases not matched to a gene. This CDR3 spans 16 amino acids. Germline CDR1 reads MNHEY; CDR2 reads SVGEGT.

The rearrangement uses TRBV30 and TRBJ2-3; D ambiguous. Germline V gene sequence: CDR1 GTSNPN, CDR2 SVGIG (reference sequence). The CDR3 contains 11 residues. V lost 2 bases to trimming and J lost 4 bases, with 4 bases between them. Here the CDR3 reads CAWSRADTQYF. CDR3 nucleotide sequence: TGTGCCTGGAGTAGAGCAGATACGCAGTATTTT.

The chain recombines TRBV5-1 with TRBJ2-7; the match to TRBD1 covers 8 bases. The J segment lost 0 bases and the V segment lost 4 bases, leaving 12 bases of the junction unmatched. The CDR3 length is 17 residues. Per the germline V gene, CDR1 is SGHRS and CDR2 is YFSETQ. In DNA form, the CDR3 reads TGCGCCAGCAGCGGAGGGACAGGTGCGTCAAGCTCCTACGAGCAGTACTTC. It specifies CASSGGTGASSSYEQYF.

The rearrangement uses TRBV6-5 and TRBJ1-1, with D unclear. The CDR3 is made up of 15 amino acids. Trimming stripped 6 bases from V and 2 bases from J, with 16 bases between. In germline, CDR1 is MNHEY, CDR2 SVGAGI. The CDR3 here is CASRLDRADNTEAFF. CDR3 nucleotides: TGTGCCAGCAGACTCGATAGGGCTGACAACACTGAAGCTTTCTTT.

The CDR3 DNA reads as TGTGCCAGCACAACTACGAAGGGGACCTACGAGCAGTACTTC. Translating gives CASTTTKGTYEQYF. V is TRBV6-5 and J is TRBJ2-7; a possible D gene is TRBD1 (5 bases). The length of the CDR3 is 14 residues. Trimming removed 7 bases from V and 2 bases from J, with 15 bases in between. Per germline, CDR1 MNHEY and CDR2 SVGAGI.